This entry lists 20 T cell receptor beta chains sequenced from one sample in a study of shared clonotypes between healthy human individuals (dated by TCRdb to 2018 to 2021). The library was generated by the immunoSEQ multiplex PCR assay. Not all clones reach the TCRdb copy of this immuneACCESS table, which keeps in-frame sequences only. Checked studies attribute under half of the gap to unresolved V genes and leave the rest unexplained. This sample has 2 million to 2.5 million clones in its table, and approximately 96% of those were observed once. The leading ten clones occupy approximately 0.13% of the sample. Sequenced material: naive CD4+ T cells sorted from blood. The cell subset or site label corresponds to: CD45RA+ positively selected. The receptors shown here come from a man aged 18 to 29 in good health.

The chain has TRBV7-9 and TRBJ2-3; no clear D. With 1 base removed from V and 2 bases from J, the gap between germline ends came to 13 bases. Germline CDR1 is SEHNR and CDR2 is FQNEAQ (reference sequence). The CDR3 totals 16 residues. This CDR3 reads CASSLDAGTLTDTQYF. CDR3 coding DNA: TGTGCCAGCAGCTTAGATGCCGGAACCCTCACAGATACGCAGTATTTT.

A remark on this clone: The sample holds other DNA sequences that translate to the same CDR3. This chain links TRBV7-9 with TRBJ2-5, with TRBD1 matching over 9 bases. Germline V gene data show CDR1 as SEHNR and CDR2 as FQNEAQ (reference sequence). V lost 5 bases to trimming and J lost 5 bases; unmatched junction nucleotides: 6. This CDR3 has 14 amino acids. In nucleotides, the CDR3 is TGTGCCAGCAGCCCGGGACAGGGTGGGGAGACCCAGTACTTC. Translation: CASSPGQGGETQYF.

The chain employs TRBV7-8 and TRBJ2-7; D is perhaps TRBD1 (6 bases). V lost 5 bases to trimming and J lost 3 bases, with 8 bases between them. The CDR3 totals 12 residues. Germline values: CDR1 SGHVS, CDR2 FQNEAQ. CDR3 sequence: CASSPTGYEQYF. CDR3 in DNA: TGTGCCAGCAGCCCGACAGGCTACGAGCAGTACTTC.

V usage is TRBV4-3 and J usage is TRBJ2-5, with D possibly matching TRBD1 (6 bases). Trimming took off 3 bases at V and 2 bases at J, with 16 bases between the two ends. Germline loops: CDR1 LGHNA, CDR2 YSLEER. CDR3 length: 16 residues. The CDR3 loop is CASSQGTLREQETQYF. The CDR3 DNA sequence: TGCGCCAGCAGCCAGGGGACACTCAGGGAACAAGAGACCCAGTACTTC.

The chain uses TRBV11-2 and TRBJ2-5; 7 bases are shared with TRBD1. The CDR3 loop spans 14 amino acids. The ends lost 5 bases at V and 2 bases at J; junction bases unmatched: 5. Germline V lookup: CDR1 SGHAT, CDR2 FQNNGV. CDR3 nucleotides: TGTGCCAGCAGCGGGGGACAGACTCAAGAGACCCAGTACTTC. It specifies CASSGGQTQETQYF.

Worth noting for this clone: Other nucleotide sequences from this sample produce the same CDR3. The J gene is TRBJ1-5, the V gene TRBV5-1, with D possibly TRBD1 on 5 matching bases. The CDR3 covers 15 residues. The V end was cut by 0 bases, the J end by 1 base, with 8 bases between. CDR1 is SGHRS, CDR2 YFSETQ, per germline. CDR3 DNA: TGCGCCAGCAGCTTGGGACAGAGCAGCAATCAGCCCCAGCATTTT. Amino acids: CASSLGQSSNQPQHF.

This clone has a single count. This chain uses TRBV19 with TRBJ2-7; 8 bases line up with TRBD2. The CDR3 length is 15 residues. V trimming: 1 base; J trimming: 1 base; junction bases outside the gene matches: 3. The germline gives CDR1 LNHDA, CDR2 SQIVND (reference sequence). For the CDR3, the DNA is TGTGCCAGTAGTATAGTAGCGGGGCTATCCTACGAGCAGTACTTC. It specifies CASSIVAGLSYEQYF.

For this clone: Other DNA sequences in the same sample also yield this CDR3. The chain recombines TRBV18 with TRBJ2-7; D is undetermined. The CDR3 has 14 residues. Trimming left V 0 bases short and J 1 base short, with 7 bases between. The V gene's germline CDR1 is KGHSH and CDR2 LQKENI. The CDR3 is CASSPPARSYEQYF. DNA for the CDR3: TGTGCCAGCTCACCACCGGCCAGATCCTACGAGCAGTACTTC.

The chain employs TRBV5-8 and TRBJ1-1; 7 bases are a match to TRBD1. Germline values: CDR1 SGHTS, CDR2 YDEGEE. With 4 bases clipped from V and 4 bases from J, the junction kept 7 bases outside the gene matches. The CDR3 covers 14 residues. Written as DNA, the CDR3 is TGTGCCAGCAGCCAGGGGACAGCGCCCACTGAAGCTTTCTTT. Its translation is CASSQGTAPTEAFF.

The chain couples TRBV28 to TRBJ2-7; D may correspond to TRBD1 or TRBD2 (5 bases each). This CDR3 has 14 residues. Deletions cut 8 bases from V and 3 bases from J, with 17 bases between. Germline lookup yields CDR1 MDHEN and CDR2 SYDVKM. The CDR3 coding sequence is TGTGCCAGCGCCGGTTCTGGGGGTTACTACGAGCAGTACTTC. Translated, it gives CASAGSGGYYEQYF.

The V gene is TRBV2, the J gene TRBJ1-1, with TRBD1 as a possible D gene (5 bases). The V end was cut by 5 bases, the J end by 0 bases, with 19 bases between. Germline assignment: CDR1 SNHLY and CDR2 FYNNEI. The CDR3 spans 17 residues. This CDR3 reads CASSKGGTISMNTEAFF. The CDR3 region has the DNA TGTGCCAGCAGTAAAGGTGGGACCATCAGCATGAACACTGAAGCTTTCTTT.

The J gene is TRBJ2-7, the V gene TRBV27; D might be TRBD1 (5 bases). Trimming took off 6 bases at V and 1 base at J, with 13 bases between the two ends. CDR1 and CDR2 from the germline V gene are MNHEY and SMNVEV (reference sequence). This CDR3 spans 14 amino acids. The CDR3 DNA reads as TGTGCCAGCAGCTCTCATCAGGGATCCTACGAGCAGTACTTC. Translated: CASSSHQGSYEQYF.

V is TRBV18 and J is TRBJ1-5, with TRBD1 matching over 8 bases. Germline CDR1 KGHSH, CDR2 LQKENI. Trimming at V came to 3 bases and at J to 2 bases, leaving 6 bases not matched to a gene. This CDR3 contains 16 residues. CDR3 residues: CASSPQTGEGNQPQHF. CDR3 nucleotides: TGTGCCAGCTCACCCCAGACAGGGGAGGGCAATCAGCCCCAGCATTTT.

V gene TRBV19 combines with J gene TRBJ2-1; 9 positions match TRBD2. From germline, CDR1 is LNHDA and CDR2 SQIVND (reference sequence). CDR3 length: 16 residues. V lost 3 bases, J lost 8 bases, and 11 bases stayed unmatched. This chain's CDR3 is CASSIPIAGAGYEQFF. DNA for the CDR3: TGTGCCAGTAGTATCCCAATAGCGGGAGCGGGGTATGAGCAGTTCTTC.

The chain carries TRBV6-6 and TRBJ2-7; TRBD2 matches at 8 bases. This CDR3 is 15 amino acids long. V lost 7 bases and J lost 0; bases outside the gene matches: 8. The V gene's germline CDR1 is MNHNY and CDR2 SVGAGI (reference sequence). The CDR3 nucleotides read TGTGCCAGCACCCCGGGCGGGAGGACCTCCTACGAGCAGTACTTC. This translates into CASTPGGRTSYEQYF.

The V call is TRBV6-1, the J call TRBJ1-2; TRBD1 matches 8 bases. Trimming cost V 6 bases and J 2 bases; bases outside gene matches: 5. The CDR3 sequence is 14 residues long. Germline V CDR1 and CDR2: MNHNS, SASEGT. The CDR3 reads CASRVDRANYGYTF. The DNA for the CDR3 is TGTGCCAGCAGGGTGGACAGGGCCAACTATGGCTACACCTTC.

Comment on this clone: The sample holds other DNA sequences that translate to the same CDR3. The CDR3 bases are TGTGCCTGGCGCGGGGCCGGGGAGCTGTTTTTT. Translation gives CAWRGAGELFF. The rearrangement joins TRBV30 to TRBJ2-2; possibly TRBD2 for D (6 bases). The CDR3 covers 11 residues. Germline V gene lookup returns CDR1 GTSNPN and CDR2 SVGIG (reference sequence). V dropped 5 bases and J dropped 6 bases, with 7 bases sitting between them.

This clone has a single count. The V call is TRBV7-2, the J call TRBJ2-1; D ambiguous. This CDR3 region has 13 residues. Trimming took off 0 bases at V and 9 bases at J, with 9 bases between the two ends. CDR1 is SGHTA and CDR2 is FQGNSA in the germline V gene. The CDR3 nucleotides read TGTGCCAGCAGCTTAGCGACATTCGGTGAGCAGTTCTTC. Its translation is CASSLATFGEQFF. The complete variable domain, with remaining parts taken from reference TRBV7-2 and TRBJ2-1, reads GAGVSQSPSNKVTEKGKDVELRCDPISGHTALYWYRQSLGQGLEFLIYFQGNSAPDKSGLPSDRFSAERTGGSVSTLTIQRTQQEDSAVYLCASSLATFGEQFFGPGTRLTVL.

The chain combines TRBV12-5 with TRBJ1-2; possibly TRBD1 for D (5 bases). Germline CDR1 reads LGHNT; CDR2 reads FRNRAP. V lost 0 bases, J lost 4 bases, and 18 bases lay in between. The CDR3 is made up of 17 amino acids. In DNA, the CDR3 is TGTGCTAGTGGTTTGGTACTGGGGCAGGTTGGGGGCTATGGCTACACCTTC. This gives the protein CASGLVLGQVGGYGYTF.

The chain links TRBV11-2 to TRBJ2-5; 8 bases line up with TRBD2. CDR1 is SGHAT, CDR2 FQNNGV, per germline. This CDR3 comprises 16 residues. J lost 5 bases, V lost 0 bases, and 8 bases had no gene match. The CDR3 sequence is CASSLDFFGGVETQYF. CDR3 DNA: TGTGCCAGCAGCTTAGATTTTTTCGGGGGGGTTGAGACCCAGTACTTC. Combining the CDR3 with reference TRBV11-2 and TRBJ2-5 gives the whole variable domain EAGVAQSPRYKIIEKRQSVAFWCNPISGHATLYWYQQILGQGPKLLIQFQNNGVVDDSQLPKDRFSAERLKGVDSTLKIQPAKLEDSAVYLCASSLDFFGGVETQYFGPGTRLLVL.